This TCR beta chain was profiled in a study of T cells in localized non-small cell lung cancer. General observations from the study: Adjacent lung held a median approximately 57 of the top 100 tumor clones. Patients showing higher blood T cell density tended to see longer overall survival. The study sequenced only one region of the tumor. As a result, intratumor heterogeneity could not be excluded and remains possible.

Remarks on this clone: Antigen unknown.

Repertoires were generated with immunoSEQ multiplex PCR, while TCRdb's copy carries only in-frame clones and drops some. This table holds 34,000 or so clones, 93% found once. Deletions cut 4 bases from V and 1 base from J, with 16 bases between. Germline V gives CDR1 SNHLY, CDR2 FYNNEI. The CDR3 runs 16 residues. Sequencing used peripheral blood, obtained before any cancer treatment. The receptor was derived from a female donor over 55 with stage I lung adenocarcinoma. The V gene is TRBV2, the J gene TRBJ2-5, with D tentatively TRBD2 (5 bases). CDR3 in amino acids: CASSGLALSFQETQYF. CDR3 in DNA: TGTGCCAGCAGTGGGCTAGCCCTTTCTTTCCAAGAGACCCAGTACTTC.